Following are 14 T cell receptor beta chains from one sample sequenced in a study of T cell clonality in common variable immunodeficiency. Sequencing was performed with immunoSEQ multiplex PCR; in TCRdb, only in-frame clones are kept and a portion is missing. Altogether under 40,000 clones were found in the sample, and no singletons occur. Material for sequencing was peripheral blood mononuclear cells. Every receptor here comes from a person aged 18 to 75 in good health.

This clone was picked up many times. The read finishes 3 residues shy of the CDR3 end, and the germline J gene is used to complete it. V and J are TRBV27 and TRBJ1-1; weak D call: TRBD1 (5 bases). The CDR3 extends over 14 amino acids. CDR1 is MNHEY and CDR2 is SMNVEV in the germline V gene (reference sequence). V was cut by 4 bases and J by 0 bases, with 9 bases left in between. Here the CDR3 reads CASSSRQMNTEAFF. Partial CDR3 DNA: TGTGCCAGCAGTTCCCGACAGATGAACACTGAA.

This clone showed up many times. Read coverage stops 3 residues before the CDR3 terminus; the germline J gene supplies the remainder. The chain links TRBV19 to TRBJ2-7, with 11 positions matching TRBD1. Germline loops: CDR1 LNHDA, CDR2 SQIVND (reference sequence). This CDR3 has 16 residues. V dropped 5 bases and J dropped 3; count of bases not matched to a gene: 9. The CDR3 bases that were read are TGTGCCAGTAGTGTCTGGACAGGGGGCATATACTACGAG. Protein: CASSVWTGGIYYE. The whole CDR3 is CASSVWTGGIYYEQYF.

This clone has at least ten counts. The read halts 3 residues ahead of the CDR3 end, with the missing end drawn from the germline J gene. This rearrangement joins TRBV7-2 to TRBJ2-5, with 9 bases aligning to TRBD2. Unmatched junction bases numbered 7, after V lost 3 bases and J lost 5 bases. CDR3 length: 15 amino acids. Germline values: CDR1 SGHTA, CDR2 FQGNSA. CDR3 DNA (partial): TGTGCCAGCAGCTTGGATAGCGGGAGAGGGGAGACC. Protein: CASSLDSGRGET. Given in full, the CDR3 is CASSLDSGRGETQYF.

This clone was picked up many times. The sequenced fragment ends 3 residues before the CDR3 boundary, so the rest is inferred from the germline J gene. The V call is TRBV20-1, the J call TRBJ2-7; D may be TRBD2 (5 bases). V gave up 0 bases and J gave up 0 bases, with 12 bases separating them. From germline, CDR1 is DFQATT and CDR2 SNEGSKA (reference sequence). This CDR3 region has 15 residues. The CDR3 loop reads CSARDLARTSYEQYF. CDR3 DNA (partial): TGCAGTGCTAGAGATCTAGCCCGGACCTCCTACGAG.

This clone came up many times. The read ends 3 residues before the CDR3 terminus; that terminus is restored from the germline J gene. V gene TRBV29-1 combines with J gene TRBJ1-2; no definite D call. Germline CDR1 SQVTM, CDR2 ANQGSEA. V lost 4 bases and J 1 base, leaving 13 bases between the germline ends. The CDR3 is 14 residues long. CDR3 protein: CSVVGSDGNYGYTF. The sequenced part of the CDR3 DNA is TGCAGCGTTGTAGGGTCCGACGGTAACTATGGC.

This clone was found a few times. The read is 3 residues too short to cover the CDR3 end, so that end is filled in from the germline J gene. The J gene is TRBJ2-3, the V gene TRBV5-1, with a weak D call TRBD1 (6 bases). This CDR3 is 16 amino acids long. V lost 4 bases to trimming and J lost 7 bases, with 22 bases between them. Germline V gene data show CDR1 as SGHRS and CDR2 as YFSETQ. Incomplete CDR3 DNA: TGCGCCAGCAGCGCCGACCCGGGACAACTCTCGAATACG. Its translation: CASSADPGQLSNT. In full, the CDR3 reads CASSADPGQLSNTQYF. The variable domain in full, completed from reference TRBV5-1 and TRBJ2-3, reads KAGVTQTPRYLIKTRGQQVTLSCSPISGHRSVSWYQQTPGQGLQFLFEYFSETQRNKGNFPGRFSGRQFSNSRSEMNVSTLELGDSALYLCASSADPGQLSNTQYFGPGTRLTVL.

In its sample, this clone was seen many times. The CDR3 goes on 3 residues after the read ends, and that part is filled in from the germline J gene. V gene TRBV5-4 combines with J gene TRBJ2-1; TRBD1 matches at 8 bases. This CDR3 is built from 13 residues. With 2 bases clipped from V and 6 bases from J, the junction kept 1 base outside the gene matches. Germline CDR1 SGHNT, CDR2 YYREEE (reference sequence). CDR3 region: CASSFTGGNEQFF. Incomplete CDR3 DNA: TGTGCCAGCAGCTTCACAGGGGGCAATGAG.

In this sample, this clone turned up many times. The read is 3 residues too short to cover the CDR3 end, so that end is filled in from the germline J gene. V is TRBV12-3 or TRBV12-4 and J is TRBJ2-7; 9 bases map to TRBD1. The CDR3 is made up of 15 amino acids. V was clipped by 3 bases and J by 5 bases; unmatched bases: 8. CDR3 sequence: CASSLDYRDRDEQYF. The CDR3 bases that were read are TGTGCCAGCAGTTTGGACTACCGGGACAGGGACGAG.

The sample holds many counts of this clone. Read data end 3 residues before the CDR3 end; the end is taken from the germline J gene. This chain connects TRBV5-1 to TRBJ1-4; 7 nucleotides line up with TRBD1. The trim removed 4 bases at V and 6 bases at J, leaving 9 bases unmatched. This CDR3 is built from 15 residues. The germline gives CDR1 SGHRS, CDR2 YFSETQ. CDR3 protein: CASSLTGTEYEKLFF. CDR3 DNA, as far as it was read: TGCGCCAGCAGCCTAACCGGGACAGAGTATGAAAAA.

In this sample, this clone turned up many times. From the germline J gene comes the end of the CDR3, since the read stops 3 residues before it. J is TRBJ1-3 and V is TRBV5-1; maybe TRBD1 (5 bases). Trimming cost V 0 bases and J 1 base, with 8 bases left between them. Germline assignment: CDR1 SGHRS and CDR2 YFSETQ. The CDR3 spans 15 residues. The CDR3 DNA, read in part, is TGCGCCAGCAGCTTGGCTCAGGGTTCTGGAAACACC. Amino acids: CASSLAQGSGNT. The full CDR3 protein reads CASSLAQGSGNTIYF.

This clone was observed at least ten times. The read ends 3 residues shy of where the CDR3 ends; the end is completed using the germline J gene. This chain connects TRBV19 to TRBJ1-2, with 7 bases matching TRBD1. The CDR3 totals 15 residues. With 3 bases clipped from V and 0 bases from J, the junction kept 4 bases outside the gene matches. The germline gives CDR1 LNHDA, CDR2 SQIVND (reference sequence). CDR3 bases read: TGTGCCAGTAGTATTAAACAGGGGACTAACTATGGC. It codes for CASSIKQGTNYG. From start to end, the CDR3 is CASSIKQGTNYGYTF.

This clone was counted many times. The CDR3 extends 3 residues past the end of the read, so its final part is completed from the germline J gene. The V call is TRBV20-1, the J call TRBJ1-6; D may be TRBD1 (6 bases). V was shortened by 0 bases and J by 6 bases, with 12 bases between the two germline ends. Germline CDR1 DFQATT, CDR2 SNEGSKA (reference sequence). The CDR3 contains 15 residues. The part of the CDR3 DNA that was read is TGCAGTGCTAGAGATGGGGGCCGGGGTAATTCACCC. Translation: CSARDGGRGNSP. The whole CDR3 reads CSARDGGRGNSPLHF.

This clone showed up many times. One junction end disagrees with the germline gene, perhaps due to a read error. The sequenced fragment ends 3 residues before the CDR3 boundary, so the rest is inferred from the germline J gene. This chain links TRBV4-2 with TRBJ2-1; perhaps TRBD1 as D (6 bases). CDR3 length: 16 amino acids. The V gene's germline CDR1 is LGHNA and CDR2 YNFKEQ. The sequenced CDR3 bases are TGCGCCAGCAGCCAAGTGGCGGTCAGGGGCTACAATGAG. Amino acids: CASSQVAVRGYNE. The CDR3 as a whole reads CASSQVAVRGYNEQFF.

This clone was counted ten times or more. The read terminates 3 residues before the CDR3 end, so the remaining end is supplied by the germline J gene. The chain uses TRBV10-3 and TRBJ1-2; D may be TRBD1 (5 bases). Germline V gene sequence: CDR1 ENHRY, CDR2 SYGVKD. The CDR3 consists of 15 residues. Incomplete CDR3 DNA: TGTGCCATCAGTGAGTCTGTAGGGACTAGGAGCGAC. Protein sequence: CAISESVGTRSD. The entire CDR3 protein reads CAISESVGTRSDYTF.